The sequence of this T cell receptor (beta chain) was determined in a study of blood T cell repertoires in COVID-19. Looking at the study overall: Specimens from acute and convalescent COVID-19 originated in the United States, Italy and Spain.

Participants, about 18 to 90 years old, spanned about two dozen US areas. Allocation to cohorts depended on clinical history reported by the participants. Losses at the gene ends were 7 bases for V and 9 bases for J; bases not matched to a gene: 8. CDR1 and CDR2 (germline): ENHRY, SYGVKD. The CDR3 is 14 residues long. Study processing details: Nucleated cell number was recorded as an estimate derived from reference gene primer amplification. The table came from immunoSEQ multiplex PCR; TCRdb's copy has only in-frame clones and leaves some out. V and J calls and clone size are those listed in that table; D and trimming were worked out from the DNA. The data show 250,000 to 300,000 clones, 91% seen once.

The TCR sequence derives from a human donor in a cohort exposed to, infected with or recovered from COVID-19 (not recorded which). The donor label of this sample is uncertain. The chain is built from TRBV10-3 and TRBJ2-1, with TRBD1 identical over 11 bases. Specimen: PBMCs or T cells enriched from blood (not recorded which). Written as DNA, the CDR3 is TGTGCCATCACTCCTGGACAGGGGGCGACTGAGCAGTTCTTC. Protein sequence: CAITPGQGATEQFF.